This T cell receptor beta chain was retrieved from a study of blood T cell repertoires in COVID-19 (dated by TCRdb to 2018 to 2020). In terms of the full investigation: Samples from collaborators originated in the United States, Italy and Spain and spanned both the acute and convalescent phases of COVID-19. The samples were drawn from two sources: the first 160 participants of the ongoing ImmuneRACE study, and 1,254 subjects contributed by 6 global collaborators. The material from the prospective study consisted of cDNA or gDNA derived from T cells, B-cell-depleted T cells, or PBMCs. A freely available public database, intended as a resource for researchers studying the immune response to SARS-CoV-2, is where the repertoires were released. Deeply sampled blood TCRbeta repertoires from subjects exposed to, actively infected with, or recovered from COVID-19 were included in the dataset. Sample metadata almost always included a de-identified subject ID, COVID-19 status, age in years and sex. Where HLA class I and class II types were available, the types were taken from metadata supplied by the sample provider, not from assay-based typing. General study outcomes and caveats: Clinical and demographic metadata were provided uncurated, with the amount varying by source and participant.

TCRbeta CDR3 regions were amplified from genomic DNA by means of the immunoSEQ Assay, a bias-controlled multiplex PCR. In the paper's pipeline: Nucleated cell counts per sample were estimated from amplification of reference gene primers within the assay. Sequence reads were collapsed and filtered to measure the absolute abundance of every unique TCRbeta CDR3 rearrangement. Productive Simpson clonality was computed per sample as the square root of Simpson's diversity index over productive rearrangements. TCRdb's version of the immuneACCESS table is confined to in-frame rearrangements and falls short of the full clone set. An unresolved V gene accounts for under half of the shortfall where checked; the remainder is of unknown origin. Clonal size and the V and J genes are those of that table, whereas D and trimming came from the DNA. The sample table holds about 75,000 clones, of which 88% were seen once. Clones ranked in the top ten supply 7% to 10% of the sample.

Comments on this clone: The target of this receptor is not known. Base qualities are not at hand, and no much larger clone is one base apart.

CDR1 and CDR2, per the germline V gene, are MDHEN and SYDVKM. Taken from cysteine to phenylalanine, the CDR3 has 14 residues. The retained sequence is limited to the CDR3, 42 bases, with the frame set at the first base. The junction shows trimming of 2 bases on V and 6 bases on J, and the gene matches do not reach 5 bases of it. Each collaborating institution followed its own protocols to collect whole blood in K2EDTA tubes. For TCRbeta analysis, collaborators shipped samples in one of three forms: frozen whole blood, isolated PBMCs, or DNA extracted from either of those sample types. The chain links TRBV28 with TRBJ2-3, with TRBD2 matching 7 junction bases. The specimen sequenced was peripheral blood. This sequence originates from a human donor in a cohort sampled during active COVID-19. The DNA sequence reads TGTGCCAGCAGTTTAGCGGGAGTAATGGATACGCAGTATTTT. It specifies CASSLAGVMDTQYF.